This T cell receptor beta chain derives from a study of blood T cell repertoires in COVID-19. On the study more broadly: COVID-19 samples from acute and convalescent phases originated in the United States, Italy and Spain. Sources were T cells, B-cell-depleted T cells, or PBMCs; the material itself was cDNA or gDNA.

As originally analysed: By means of reference gene primer amplification, nucleated cell counts were estimated. Sequencing was performed with immunoSEQ multiplex PCR; in TCRdb, only in-frame clones are kept and a portion is missing. V and J calls plus clone size are reproduced from that table; the DNA served to infer D and trimming. The profile shows roughly 410,000 clones, about 90% of them singletons. This CDR3 is 14 amino acids long. Germline CDR1 reads ENHRY; CDR2 reads SYGVKD. Trimming removed 2 bases at V and 2 bases at J, with 6 bases between. The specimen was peripheral blood. The TCR was taken from a man in his forties with acute or convalescent COVID-19. V is TRBV10-3 and J is TRBJ1-4; D gene uncertain. For the CDR3, the DNA is TGTGCCATCAGTGAGACAGTCACTAATGAAAAACTGTTTTTT. Amino acids: CAISETVTNEKLFF.